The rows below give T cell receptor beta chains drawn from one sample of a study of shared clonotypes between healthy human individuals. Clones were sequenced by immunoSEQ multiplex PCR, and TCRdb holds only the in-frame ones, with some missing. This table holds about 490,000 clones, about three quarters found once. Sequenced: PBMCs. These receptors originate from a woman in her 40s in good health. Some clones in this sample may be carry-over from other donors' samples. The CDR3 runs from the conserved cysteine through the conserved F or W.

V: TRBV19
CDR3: CATTGTRGLTDTQYF

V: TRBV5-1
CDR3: CASSARLDWGYEQYF

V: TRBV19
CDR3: CASSAQGRNYGYTF

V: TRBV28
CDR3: CASSLWVDSPGAFF

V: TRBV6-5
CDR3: CASRHGQGAFYEQYF

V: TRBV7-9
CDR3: CASGSTTDTQYF

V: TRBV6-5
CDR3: CASSRTERYYEQYF

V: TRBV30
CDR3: CAWSVGASNTEAFF

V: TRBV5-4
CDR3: CASSLGGPGYGYTF

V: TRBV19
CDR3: CASSTFGLAYEQYF

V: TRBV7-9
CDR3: CASSPSGNSEAFF

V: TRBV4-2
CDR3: CASSQDGRTRGYEQYF

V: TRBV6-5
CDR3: CASSPSLSNQPQHF

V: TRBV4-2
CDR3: CASSQGRAASDTQYF

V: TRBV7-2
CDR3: CASSSFGGPYEQYF

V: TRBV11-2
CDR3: CASSSSTGAGETQYF

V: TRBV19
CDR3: CASRGGLADTGELFF

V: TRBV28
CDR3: CATPQGGGADTQYF

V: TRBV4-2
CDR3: CASSRSFYQETQYF

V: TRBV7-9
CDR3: CASILGTNYNEQFF

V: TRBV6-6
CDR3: CASSTLYEQFF

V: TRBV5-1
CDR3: CASSPLGQVTDTQYF

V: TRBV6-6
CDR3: CASSWDRASGNTIYF

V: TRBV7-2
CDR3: CASSFSGLNTEAFF

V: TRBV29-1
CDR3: CSGTEGATNEKLFF